This is a list of T cell receptor beta chains from one sample in a study of blood T cell repertoires in COVID-19. Data came from immunoSEQ multiplex PCR; TCRdb stores just in-frame clones and leaves some out. The profile shows under 200,000 clones, more than 70% of them singletons. The sample was peripheral blood. These receptors all come from a man between 35 and 55 years old with active or convalescent COVID-19. Each CDR3 is given with its conserved first and last residue. The D gene is left open where the match is weak.

j_call: TRBJ2-7
d_call: -
v_call: TRBV28
cdr3_aa: CACRSQGVSPREQYF
cdr3_nt: TGTGCCTGCCGCTCACAGGGAGTATCCCCCCGCGAGCAGTACTTC

j_call: TRBJ1-4
d_call: -
v_call: TRBV20-1
cdr3_aa: CSAPGDEKLFF
cdr3_nt: TGCAGTGCCCCAGGGGATGAAAAACTGTTTTTT

j_call: TRBJ1-6
d_call: TRBD1
v_call: TRBV28
cdr3_aa: CASSSGQGAFNSPLHF
cdr3_nt: TGTGCCAGCAGTTCCGGACAGGGGGCGTTTAATTCACCCCTCCACTTT

j_call: TRBJ2-1
d_call: -
v_call: TRBV14
cdr3_aa: CASSQVIEQFF
cdr3_nt: TGTGCCAGCAGCCAAGTTATTGAGCAGTTCTTC

j_call: TRBJ1-1
d_call: -
v_call: TRBV7-2
cdr3_aa: CASSLGGRVPAFF
cdr3_nt: TGTGCCAGCAGCTTAGGAGGCAGGGTTCCGGCTTTCTTT

j_call: TRBJ2-5
d_call: -
v_call: TRBV14
cdr3_aa: CASSQGFAAHASQETQYF
cdr3_nt: TGTGCCAGCAGCCAGGGTTTCGCGGCACACGCGAGTCAAGAGACCCAGTACTTC

j_call: TRBJ2-1
d_call: -
v_call: TRBV11-2
cdr3_aa: CASSGRDGEENEQFF
cdr3_nt: TGTGCCAGCAGCGGGCGGGACGGCGAAGAGAATGAGCAGTTCTTC

j_call: TRBJ1-2
d_call: TRBD1
v_call: TRBV6-5
cdr3_aa: CASRTGGYGYTF
cdr3_nt: TGTGCCAGCCGCACAGGGGGCTATGGCTACACCTTC

j_call: TRBJ1-4
d_call: TRBD1
v_call: TRBV5-1
cdr3_aa: CASSSGTANEKLFF
cdr3_nt: TGCGCCAGCAGCTCGGGGACAGCAAATGAAAAACTGTTTTTT

j_call: TRBJ1-1
d_call: -
v_call: TRBV14
cdr3_aa: CASSRIGWDFGSNTEAFF
cdr3_nt: TGTGCCAGCAGCCGCATTGGGTGGGACTTTGGTTCGAACACTGAAGCTTTCTTT

j_call: TRBJ1-2
d_call: -
v_call: TRBV24-1
cdr3_aa: CATRGRANYGYTF
cdr3_nt: TGTGCCACCAGAGGCAGGGCCAACTATGGCTACACCTTC